The clone carrying this T cell receptor (beta chain) showed up just a few times. The antigen is unknown. This sample is part of a study of T-cell reconstitution after alpha-beta-depleted transplantation in children. Unique molecular identifiers were built into the TCRbeta library. One entry per CDR3 protein results from TCRdb running MiXCR on the PCR reads. This sample yields roughly 310,000 distinct CDR3 sequences, of which roughly 25% are seen a single time; roughly 9.8% belongs to the top ten. The germline V and J ends were trimmed by 6 bases and 5 bases, with 11 bases remaining between them. There are 13 residues in the CDR3. CDR1 and CDR2 (germline): SNHLY, FYNNEI. Notes on the study in general: Surviving recipient T cells and intrathymic progenitors accounted for some patients' high TCRbeta diversity at day 60. Several hundred expanded graft clones reportedly supplied alpha-beta T cells about two months after transplant. Newly produced T cells mostly accounted for T-cell counts and diversity one year post-transplant.

This chain connects TRBV2 to TRBJ2-1, with D perhaps matching TRBD2 (5 bases). This TCR came from a male patient aged 5 to 17 who had a stem cell transplant for acute lymphoblastic leukemia, so the T cells may come from the graft donor. Source: PBMCs, mostly from graft donor cells, taken 180 days after TCRalphabeta/CD19-depleted stem cell transplant. CDR3 residues: CASRKEAHNEQFF. The DNA of the CDR3 is TGTGCCAGCAGAAAGGAGGCCCACAATGAGCAGTTCTTC.